This T cell receptor (beta chain) was identified in a study of T cell clones after liver transplantation. About the study: TCRbeta sequencing after a pre-transplant mixed lymphocyte reaction identified graft-donor-reactive clones, later tracked in post-transplant blood. Third-party-reactive TCRbeta sequences from pre-transplant mixed lymphocyte reactions served as antigen-independent comparators. Samples came pre-transplant, pre-randomization before withdrawal, and post-randomization after withdrawal ended. Findings of the study overall: Circulating graft-donor-reactive CD4 TCRbeta sequences fell significantly post-transplant in most of the 8 subjects.

The method was immunoSEQ multiplex PCR; TCRdb's version includes in-frame clones alone and lacks a portion of them. Of 95,000 to 110,000 clones listed, 80% to 90% are singletons. This clone was picked up one time. What it binds is not known. Germline CDR1 and CDR2: SGHNT and YYREEE (reference sequence). Trimming shortened V by 0 bases and J by 4 bases, and 16 bases separated the two germline ends. CDR3 length: 16 residues. The V call is TRBV5-4, the J call TRBJ2-5; D could derive from TRBD1 or TRBD2 (6 bases each). The clonotype was recovered from a human patient who received a liver transplant. Part of the T cell pool may stem from the graft donor. The sample consisted of CD4+ T cells from blood, taken approximately 4 years after liver transplant. The CDR3: CASSLGVGGTGETQYF. DNA of the CDR3: TGTGCCAGCAGCTTGGGGGTAGGGGGGACCGGAGAGACCCAGTACTTC. The full variable domain, in which reference TRBV5-4 and TRBJ2-5 provide the parts outside the CDR3, is ETGVTQSPTHLIKTRGQQVTLRCSSQSGHNTVSWYQQALGQGPQFIFQYYREEENGRGNFPPRFSGLQFPNYSSELNVNALELDDSALYLCASSLGVGGTGETQYFGPGTRLLVL.